The rows below give T cell receptor beta chains drawn from one sample of a study of T cells after yellow fever vaccination. TCRdb reanalysed the 5' RACE reads using MiXCR and keeps one entry per CDR3 protein. The sample lists a few hundred thousand distinct CDR3 sequences, around 5.2% occurring once. Sequencing used CD4+ T cells sorted from PBMCs, obtained on the day of the yellow fever booster vaccination. These receptor sequences come from a man between 18 and 35 years old who received the YFV17D yellow fever vaccine. CDR3s include the opening cysteine and the closing phenylalanine or tryptophan. A D gene is named only where the DNA matches it firmly. Rows give clone size only sometimes, using once, few, many, or a class for an expanded clone.

>TRBJ2-5|TRBV4-3|few|NA
TGCGCCAGCAGCCAAGATCCTAAGGCAGGAGGGGGAGTCCAGTACTTC
CASSQDPKAGGGVQYF
>TRBJ1-1|TRBV10-3|NA|NA
TGTGCCATCAGTGCTAAAGGGAGACAAAACACTGAAGCTTTCTTT
CAISAKGRQNTEAFF
>TRBJ2-2|TRBV6-2/TRBV6-3|many|TRBD1
TGTGCCAGCAGTAGAGACAGGGGGCTAGACACCGGGGAGCTGTTTTTT
CASSRDRGLDTGELFF
>TRBJ1-2|TRBV28|once|NA
TGTGCCAGCAGTTTCCAGGGGATCTACACCTTC
CASSFQGIYTF
>TRBJ1-1|TRBV2|many|NA
TGTGCCAGCAGTGAATTGACCAACACTGAAGCTTTCTTT
CASSELTNTEAFF
>TRBJ2-3|TRBV5-1|many|TRBD1
TGCGCCAGCAGCATACAGGGGGCGAGCACAGATACGCAGTATTTT
CASSIQGASTDTQYF
>TRBJ1-1|TRBV5-4|NA|NA
TGTGCCAGCAGGGGACCGAACACTGAAGCTTTCTTT
CASRGPNTEAFF
>TRBJ2-5|TRBV2|many|NA
TGTGCCATCTCGGACAGTCAAGAGACCCAGTACTTC
CAISDSQETQYF
>TRBJ2-3|TRBV10-3|NA|NA
TGTGCCATCAGGGGGGCAGGCACAGATACGCAGTATTTT
CAIRGAGTDTQYF
>TRBJ2-7|TRBV28|NA|TRBD2
TGTGCCAGCAGTTTACAGACTAGCGGGGGCACCTTCTTC
CASSLQTSGGTFF
>TRBJ2-5|TRBV9|few|TRBD2
TGTGCCAGCAGCGAACAACTAGCGGGGGGGAAAGAGACCCAGTACTTC
CASSEQLAGGKETQYF
>TRBJ1-5|TRBV29-1|few|NA
TGCAGCGTGACCCGGGGGGGAGACCAGCCCCAGCATTTT
CSVTRGGDQPQHF
>TRBJ2-5|TRBV7-2|NA|NA
TGTGCCAGCAGCTTAGCCTTGAGTAGGGGCAGGGAGACCCAGTACTTC
CASSLALSRGRETQYF
>TRBJ1-1|TRBV29-1|many|NA
TGCAGCGTTTCTGAGGGGGTGGGCACTGAAGCTTTCTTT
CSVSEGVGTEAFF
>TRBJ2-3|TRBV28|few|TRBD1
TGTGCCAGCAGCCTAAGGGGGCTAGACGAAGATACGCAGTATTTT
CASSLRGLDEDTQYF
>TRBJ2-1|TRBV7-9|many|TRBD1
TGTGCCAGCAGCTCCCGACAGGGGTACAATGAGCAGTTCTTC
CASSSRQGYNEQFF
>TRBJ1-6|TRBV6-5|many|NA
TGTGCCAGCAGAAGGAGCTCCTATAATTCACCCCTCCACTTT
CASRRSSYNSPLHF
>TRBJ1-5|TRBV12-3/TRBV12-4|many|NA
TGTGCCAGCAGTTTAAGGTTTTATAGCAATCAGCCCCAGCATTTT
CASSLRFYSNQPQHF
>TRBJ1-5|TRBV6-2/TRBV6-3|NA|NA
TGTGCCAGCAGTTTATTACCGGCCCACAATCAGCCCCAGCATTTT
CASSLLPAHNQPQHF
>TRBJ2-5|TRBV20-1|NA|NA
TGCAGTGCCAGCACAGAGACCCAGTACTTC
CSASTETQYF
>TRBJ2-1|TRBV7-2|many|TRBD2
TGTGCCAGCAGCTTAGAACTAGCGGGGGGTAATGAGCAGTTCTTC
CASSLELAGGNEQFF
>TRBJ2-3|TRBV11-2|many|NA
TGTGCCAGCAGCTTAGATCGAACAGATACGCAGTATTTT
CASSLDRTDTQYF
>TRBJ2-5|TRBV7-2|many|NA
TGTGCCAGCAGCTTAGTCAGGCAGGAGACCCAGTACTTC
CASSLVRQETQYF
>TRBJ1-6|TRBV10-3|few|NA
TGTGCCCGCCCAATCGGGACTAGCTCCTATAATTCACCCCTCCACTTT
CARPIGTSSYNSPLHF
>TRBJ2-6|TRBV20-1|NA|TRBD2
TGCAGTGCTAGGCGGGGGGGTCCCTCTGGGGCCAACGTCCTGACTTTC
CSARRGGPSGANVLTF
>TRBJ1-1|TRBV2|few|NA
TGTGCCAGCAGTGAAGCACAACAGATTAACACTGAAGCTTTCTTT
CASSEAQQINTEAFF
>TRBJ1-5|TRBV29-1|many|TRBD1
TGCAGCGTTGAGACAGGGGGCTTCCAGCCCCAGCATTTT
CSVETGGFQPQHF
>TRBJ2-3|TRBV5-1|NA|TRBD2
TGCGCCAGCAGTTTTTCCGGGACTAGCTCAGATACGCAGTATTTT
CASSFSGTSSDTQYF
>TRBJ2-5|TRBV28|few|NA
TGTGCCAGCAGGCTTCAAGAGACCCAGTACTTC
CASRLQETQYF
>TRBJ1-1|TRBV27|many|NA
TGTGCCAGCAGTTTAATGGCGAACACTGAAGCTTTCTTT
CASSLMANTEAFF
>TRBJ2-2|TRBV29-1|few|NA
TGCAGCACGACCCCCAGGGTCACCGGGGAGCTGTTTTTT
CSTTPRVTGELFF
>TRBJ1-1|TRBV7-2|many|NA
TGTGCCAGCAGCTTAATAGTAAACACTGAAGCTTTCTTT
CASSLIVNTEAFF
>TRBJ1-3|TRBV5-1|many|NA
TGCGCCAGCAGCTTTGGAGGATACTCTGGAAACACCATATATTTT
CASSFGGYSGNTIYF
>TRBJ2-2|TRBV5-1|NA|NA
TGCGCCAGCAGCTCCTTACAGGCCTGGGCCGGGGAGCTGTTTTTT
CASSSLQAWAGELFF
>TRBJ2-4|TRBV5-1|many|NA
TGCGCCAGCAGCTTGCTTCCCTCCAAAAACATTCAGTACTTC
CASSLLPSKNIQYF
>TRBJ1-3|TRBV30|few|NA
TGTGCCTGGAGGTACCTCACAGGGCTTCCTGGAAACACCATATATTTT
CAWRYLTGLPGNTIYF
>TRBJ2-7|TRBV10-3|few|NA
TGTGCCATCAGTGAAAGTGAGTCGGGGGATGGCTACGAGCAGTACTTC
CAISESESGDGYEQYF
>TRBJ2-5|TRBV30|few|NA
TGTGCCTGGAGTCTGGCAGGGAGGTACCAAGAGACCCAGTACTTC
CAWSLAGRYQETQYF
>TRBJ1-1|TRBV5-1|NA|NA
TGCGCCAGCAGCTTGGTTCAGTTACCGAACACTGAAGCTTTCTTT
CASSLVQLPNTEAFF
>TRBJ2-5|TRBV6-5|many|NA
TGTGCCAGCAGTCCACGGGGCCTTCGGGAGACCCAGTACTTC
CASSPRGLRETQYF
>TRBJ1-2|TRBV11-2|few|NA
TGTGCCAGCAGCTCCCTCCAGGGATACCAACCACTTTATGGCTACACCTTC
CASSSLQGYQPLYGYTF
>TRBJ2-4|TRBV6-5|NA|TRBD1
TGTGCCAGCAGTTACTCCCGGACAGGGAACATTCAGTACTTC
CASSYSRTGNIQYF
>TRBJ2-3|TRBV18|many|TRBD1
TGTGCCAGCTCTCTGGGGCGACAGGGTGGAACAGATACGCAGTATTTT
CASSLGRQGGTDTQYF
>TRBJ1-2|TRBV9|few|NA
TGTGCCAGCAGCGTATTTCCAGGGGCTGATGGCTACACCTTC
CASSVFPGADGYTF
>TRBJ1-2|TRBV27|few|NA
TGTGCCAGCAGTTGGGGGCGCAACTATGGCTACACCTTC
CASSWGRNYGYTF
>TRBJ2-2|TRBV4-1|many|TRBD2
TGCGCCAGCAGCACCCTCCGGACTAGCGGGGGTACGAACACCGGGGAGCTGTTTTTT
CASSTLRTSGGTNTGELFF
>TRBJ2-4|TRBV3-1|many|NA
TGTGCCAGCAGCCAGGGGGGGCAAAACATTCAGTACTTC
CASSQGGQNIQYF
>TRBJ2-1|TRBV7-3|NA|NA
TGTGCCAGCGCCCGGGGGGCCAACAATGAGCAGTTCTTC
CASARGANNEQFF
>TRBJ1-1|TRBV7-3|NA|NA
TGTGCCAGCAGCTCCACCGTAAAGGGGGAAGCTTTCTTT
CASSSTVKGEAFF
>TRBJ2-3|TRBV3-1|NA|NA
TGTGCCAGCAGCCAAGGGGAGGCGGATACGCAGTATTTT
CASSQGEADTQYF
>TRBJ1-1|TRBV6-2/TRBV6-3|NA|NA
TGTGCCAGCATTAACGGAGTGAGGGAGAGGTCTATTGACACTGAAGCTTTCTTT
CASINGVRERSIDTEAFF
>TRBJ1-2|TRBV3-1|NA|NA
TGTGCCAGCAGCCAAGGGGGTCGAACACCTAACTATGGCTACACCTTC
CASSQGGRTPNYGYTF
>TRBJ2-3|TRBV6-2/TRBV6-3|NA|TRBD2
TGTGCCAGCAGTCGGACTAGCGGGGGTGTCACAGATACGCAGTATTTT
CASSRTSGGVTDTQYF
>TRBJ1-6|TRBV5-1|few|NA
TGCGCCAGCAGCTTTCAGGGTGGGGATTCACCCCTCCACTTT
CASSFQGGDSPLHF
>TRBJ1-6|TRBV11-2|NA|NA
TGTGCCAGCAGCTTGACAGATAATTCACCCCTCCACTTT
CASSLTDNSPLHF